This T cell receptor beta chain was profiled in a study of blood T cell repertoires in COVID-19. Study information: Acute-phase and convalescent COVID-19 samples originated in the United States, Italy and Spain. T cells, B-cell-depleted T cells, or PBMCs provided the cDNA or gDNA that served as material.

In the original processing: Reference gene primer amplification yielded estimated nucleated cell counts. Profiled with immunoSEQ multiplex PCR; TCRdb holds only in-frame clones, not every one. That table gives V, J and clone size, and the DNA gave D and trimming. The sample holds about 160,000 clones, approximately 91% seen once. The CDR3 covers 11 residues. Germline CDR1 is SGHRS and CDR2 is YFSETQ. The V end was cut by 4 bases, the J end by 2 bases, with 3 bases between. The sample was peripheral blood. This sequence originates from a man aged 18 to 29 with acute or convalescent COVID-19. This chain links TRBV5-1 with TRBJ2-5; D uncertain. The CDR3 here is CASSQQETQYF. The DNA of the CDR3 is TGCGCCAGCAGCCAGCAAGAGACCCAGTACTTC.